This TCR beta chain was found in a study of T cell responses to AZD1222 COVID-19 vaccine. The wider study: Timing groups of about 4 and about 12 weeks for second doses were pooled.

Whole-study findings and limits: Repertoires in all cases were sampled only once the peak T cell response had passed. Clonal diversity was possibly underestimated; the donors were predominantly white British and more often female.

In its sample, this clone was seen a few times. Antigen unknown. The ends lost 0 bases at V and 8 bases at J; junction bases unmatched: 3. From germline, CDR1 is LGHDT and CDR2 YNNKEL (reference sequence). The CDR3 runs to 14 residues. TCRdb's copy holds only in-frame clones and misses some; the assay was immunoSEQ multiplex PCR. The data contain approximately 130,000 clones, 70% to 90% of them singletons. This TCR was recovered from an adult in good health. Here the sequenced sample was peripheral blood, taken on day 0 of AZD1222 vaccination. The chain couples TRBV3-1 (or the pseudogene TRBV3-2) to TRBJ1-2, with 10 bases identical to TRBD1. CDR3 loop: CASSQDWTGGGYTF. CDR3 DNA: TGTGCCAGCAGCCAAGATTGGACAGGGGGAGGCTACACCTTC.